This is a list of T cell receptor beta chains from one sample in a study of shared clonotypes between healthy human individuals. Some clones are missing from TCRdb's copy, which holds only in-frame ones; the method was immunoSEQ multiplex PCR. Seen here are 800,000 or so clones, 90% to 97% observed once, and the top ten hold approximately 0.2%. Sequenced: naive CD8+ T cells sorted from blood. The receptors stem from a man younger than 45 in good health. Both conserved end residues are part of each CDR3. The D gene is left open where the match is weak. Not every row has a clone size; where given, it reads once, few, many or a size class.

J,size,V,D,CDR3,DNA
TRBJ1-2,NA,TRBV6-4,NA,CASSDGGLPNYGYTF,TGTGCCAGCAGTGACGGTGGCCTTCCTAACTATGGCTACACCTTC
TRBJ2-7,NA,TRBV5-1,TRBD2,CASSSGLAGSPYEQYF,TGCGCCAGCAGCTCCGGACTAGCGGGATCCCCCTACGAGCAGTACTTC
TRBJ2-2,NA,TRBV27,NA,CASSLVGGETTGELFF,TGTGCCAGCAGTTTGGTTGGGGGTGAGACAACCGGGGAGCTGTTTTTT
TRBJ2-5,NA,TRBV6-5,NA,CASSYSPGPGETQYF,TGTGCCAGCAGTTACTCCCCAGGCCCGGGGGAGACCCAGTACTTC
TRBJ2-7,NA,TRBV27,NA,CASSLSRTANYEQYF,TGTGCCAGCAGTTTAAGCCGGACAGCTAACTACGAGCAGTACTTC
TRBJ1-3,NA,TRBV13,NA,CASSFPGEEGGDTIYF,TGTGCCAGCAGCTTCCCGGGAGAGGAGGGTGGGGACACCATATATTTT
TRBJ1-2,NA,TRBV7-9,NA,CASSPAEGIYYGYTF,TGTGCCAGCAGCCCCGCCGAGGGGATATACTATGGCTACACCTTC
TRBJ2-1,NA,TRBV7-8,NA,CASSLMRDTYNEQFF,TGTGCCAGCAGCTTAATGAGGGACACTTACAATGAGCAGTTCTTC
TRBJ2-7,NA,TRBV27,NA,CASSQTRSTPYEQYF,TGTGCCAGCAGTCAAACAAGATCCACCCCCTACGAGCAGTACTTC
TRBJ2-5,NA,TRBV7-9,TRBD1,CASIVQGVVAQETQYF,TGTGCCAGCATCGTCCAGGGGGTGGTAGCACAAGAGACCCAGTACTTC
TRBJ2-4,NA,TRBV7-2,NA,CASSFPDRQDIQYF,TGTGCCAGCAGCTTTCCGGACAGACAAGACATTCAGTACTTC
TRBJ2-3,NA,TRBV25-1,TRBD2,CPGREGRTDTQYF,TGCCCCGGGCGGGAGGGCCGAACAGATACGCAGTATTTT
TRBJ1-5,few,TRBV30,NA,CAWNPGTVGNQPQHF,TGTGCCTGGAACCCAGGGACGGTTGGCAATCAGCCCCAGCATTTT
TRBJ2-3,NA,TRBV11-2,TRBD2,CASSFLESGRSPDTQYF,TGTGCCAGCAGCTTCCTGGAAAGCGGGAGGAGCCCAGATACGCAGTATTTT
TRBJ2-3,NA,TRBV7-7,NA,CASSLRSGLGSTGTDTQYF,TGTGCCAGCAGTCTTCGTAGTGGTCTAGGCTCCACTGGGACAGATACGCAGTATTTT
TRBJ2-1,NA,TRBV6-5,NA,CASSYSLGIFEQFF,TGTGCCAGCAGTTACTCGCTGGGGATCTTTGAGCAGTTCTTC
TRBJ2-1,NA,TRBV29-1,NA,CSVETGPNRRSSYNEQFF,TGCAGCGTTGAAACCGGCCCCAACCGTCGAAGCTCCTACAATGAGCAGTTCTTC
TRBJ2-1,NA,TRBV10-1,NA,CASSDRYNEQFF,TGCGCCAGCAGTGACAGATACAATGAGCAGTTCTTC
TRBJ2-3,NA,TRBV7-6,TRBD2,CASSPSGSYADTQYF,TGTGCCAGCAGCCCCAGCGGGAGTTACGCAGATACGCAGTATTTT
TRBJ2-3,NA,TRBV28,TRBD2,CASSLLAGGTHSTDTQYF,TGTGCCAGCAGTTTACTCGCGGGAGGTACTCATAGCACAGATACGCAGTATTTT
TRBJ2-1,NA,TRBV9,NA,CASSVEGRRRSPQNEQFF,TGTGCCAGCAGCGTAGAAGGAAGGCGGAGGAGCCCCCAGAATGAGCAGTTCTTC
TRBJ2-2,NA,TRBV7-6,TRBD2,CASSLASGANTGELFF,TGTGCCAGCAGCTTGGCTAGCGGTGCGAACACCGGGGAGCTGTTTTTT
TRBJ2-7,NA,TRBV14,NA,CASSRALWEIEQYF,TGTGCCAGCAGCCGGGCATTGTGGGAAATCGAGCAGTACTTC
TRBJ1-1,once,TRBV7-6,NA,CASSPGLRNTEAFF,TGTGCCAGCAGCCCCGGACTGAGGAACACTGAAGCTTTCTTT
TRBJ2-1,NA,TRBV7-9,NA,CASSGADSSYNEQFF,TGTGCCAGCAGCGGAGCGGACTCCTCCTACAATGAGCAGTTCTTC
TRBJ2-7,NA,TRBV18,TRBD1,CASSPGQNYEQYF,TGTGCCAGCTCACCGGGACAGAACTACGAGCAGTACTTC
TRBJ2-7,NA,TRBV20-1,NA,CSVGSYEQYF,TGCAGTGTTGGCTCCTACGAGCAGTACTTC
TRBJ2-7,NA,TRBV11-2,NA,CASSQEYSYEQYF,TGTGCCAGCAGCCAGGAGTATTCCTACGAGCAGTACTTC
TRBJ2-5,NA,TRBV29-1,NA,CSVEDRVKETQYF,TGCAGCGTTGAGGACAGAGTAAAAGAGACCCAGTACTTC